The 21 T cell receptor beta chains in this list originate from one sample, sequenced in a study of Graves' ophthalmopathy and Graves' hyperthyroidism. RNA transcripts were the source from which TCR beta CDR3 regions were amplified. The authors performed first-round RT-PCR with HTBI primers and then a second-round multiplex PCR. Using its own MiXCR run on the multiplex PCR reads, TCRdb lists one record per CDR3 protein. Of over a million distinct CDR3 sequences listed, approximately 35% are singletons. Sequencing used peripheral blood or thyroid tissue (not recorded which). The origin of the receptors is an adult man with Graves' hyperthyroidism.

The rearrangement joins TRBV7-2 to TRBJ2-5; 10 nucleotides line up with TRBD2. The CDR3 loop spans 16 amino acids. V shed 5 bases and J 3 bases; nucleotides not matched to a gene: 9. Germline V lookup: CDR1 SGHTA, CDR2 FQGNSA. In nucleotides, the CDR3 is TGTGCCAGCAGCCAAGGCCAGCGGGGGGGGAAAGAGACCCAGTACTTC. It is translated as CASSQGQRGGKETQYF.

In this sample, this clonotype turned up many times. The chain links TRBV10-3 to TRBJ1-1; 8 bases map to TRBD1. Trimming took 6 bases from V and 6 from J; bases not matched to a gene: 15. Germline V lookup: CDR1 ENHRY, CDR2 SYGVKD. CDR3 length: 16 residues. CDR3 bases: TGTGCCATCAGGCGGGGCCGACAGGGGATGTCTTCTGAAGCTTTCTTT. Translation: CAIRRGRQGMSSEAFF.

This sequence joins TRBV9 and TRBJ1-6; 7 bases align to TRBD1. CDR3 length: 17 amino acids. Trimming at V came to 6 bases and at J to 4 bases, leaving 13 bases not matched to a gene. Looked up from germline, CDR1 is SGDLS and CDR2 is YYNGEE. The CDR3 bases are TGTGCCAGCACCCCTGCCTGGGCAGGGGGATATAATTCACCCCTCCACTTT. Amino acid sequence: CASTPAWAGGYNSPLHF.

Only a few counts were recorded for this clonotype. The J gene is TRBJ2-7, the V gene TRBV25-1; 12 positions agree with TRBD1. The germline gives CDR1 MGHDK, CDR2 SYGVNS. V was pared by 2 bases and J by 6 bases, with 2 bases of the junction left unmatched. The CDR3 has 14 residues. The CDR3 sequence is CASSEPGQGAEQYF. The CDR3 DNA follows: TGTGCCAGCAGTGAACCGGGACAGGGGGCCGAGCAGTACTTC.

This clonotype occurred many times. V gene TRBV7-8 combines with J gene TRBJ2-7, with D unresolved. The CDR3 loop spans 13 amino acids. Germline CDR1 SGHVS, CDR2 FQNEAQ. The V gene lost 1 base and the J gene lost 4 bases, with 8 bases spanning the gap. The CDR3 region is CASSLGLGYEQYF. The CDR3 nucleotides are TGTGCCAGCAGCTTAGGCTTGGGTTACGAGCAGTACTTC.

This clonotype was counted between two and nine times. This chain uses TRBV6-5 with TRBJ1-1; no clear D. This CDR3 is 16 amino acids long. Germline values: CDR1 MNHEY, CDR2 SVGAGI. V dropped 4 bases and J dropped 0 bases, with 15 bases sitting between them. This CDR3 is CASSLYSGLMNTEAFF. The CDR3 DNA follows: TGTGCCAGCAGTTTGTACTCAGGCCTTATGAACACTGAAGCTTTCTTT.

This clonotype turned up a few times. The gene calls are TRBV18 and TRBJ2-7, with a possible D match to TRBD1 (6 bases). The CDR3 extends over 13 amino acids. CDR1 is KGHSH and CDR2 is LQKENI in the germline V gene. The V gene lost 1 base and the J gene lost 10 bases, with 14 bases spanning the gap. Here the CDR3 DNA reads TGTGCCAGCTCACCACAGGGGGTACGGGGACAGTACTTC. This encodes CASSPQGVRGQYF.

This clonotype was picked up one time. With a much larger clone just one base away, this may be a read error. The genes are TRBV10-3 and TRBJ1-1, with D possibly TRBD1 on 5 matching bases. The CDR3 contains 13 residues. CDR1 is ENHRY and CDR2 is SYGVKD in the germline V gene. The CDR3 spells CASSTSHTGEVFF. The DNA of the CDR3 is TGTGCCAGCAGTACCTCCCACACAGGTGAAGTTTTCTTT.

A remark on this clonotype: Because it lacks the conserved phenylalanine or tryptophan at the end, this CDR3 is likely a read error. The DNA is left out, because the CDR3 cannot be placed on it with certainty; the CDR3 is given as TCRdb lists it. Here the CDR3 reads CAASSITS. The genes are TRBV19 and TRBJ1-1. Germline V CDR1 and CDR2: LNHDA, SQIVND (reference sequence). Both ends counted, the CDR3 spans 8 residues.

The chain is built from TRBV29-1 and TRBJ2-5; a possible D gene is TRBD1 (6 bases). Germline V gene data show CDR1 as SQVTM and CDR2 as ANQGSEA. Trimming cost V 4 bases and J 2 bases, with 11 bases left between them. The CDR3 totals 13 residues. As DNA, the CDR3 is TGCAGCGTTGGGACAGAGACTCAAGAGACCCAGTACTTC. Protein product: CSVGTETQETQYF.

The chain carries TRBV5-1 and TRBJ2-7; the D gene is possibly TRBD2 (6 bases). The CDR3 sequence is 10 residues long. With 10 bases removed from V and 6 bases from J, the gap between germline ends came to 11 bases. Germline loops: CDR1 SGHRS, CDR2 YFSETQ. This CDR3 is CARGTFEQYF. The CDR3 DNA follows: TGCGCCCGAGGGACTTTCGAGCAGTACTTC.

The chain combines TRBV30 with TRBJ1-1; 8 bases align to TRBD1. There are 13 residues in the CDR3. CDR1 is GTSNPN and CDR2 is SVGIG in the germline V gene (reference sequence). The V and J ends lost 1 base and 5 bases, in that order; junction bases with no gene match: 3. The CDR3 DNA follows: TGTGCCTGGAGTGAAGGACAGGGAACTGAAGCTTTCTTT. Amino acids: CAWSEGQGTEAFF.

The table lists this clonotype with many counts. The J gene is TRBJ1-5, the V gene TRBV20-1; maybe TRBD1 (6 bases). This CDR3 region has 14 residues. V lost 5 bases to trimming and J lost 7 bases, with 18 bases between them. Germline assignment: CDR1 DFQATT and CDR2 SNEGSKA (reference sequence). The CDR3 coding sequence is TGCAGTGCTGAACTTTCGGACAGAAACCAGCCCCAGCATTTT. This encodes CSAELSDRNQPQHF.

This clonotype has ten or more counts. The chain recombines TRBV20-1 with TRBJ2-7, with 11 bases that match TRBD1. The V gene end was trimmed by 3 bases and the J gene end by 5 bases; junction bases not matched to a gene: 3. The CDR3 sequence is 13 residues long. The V gene's germline CDR1 is DFQATT and CDR2 SNEGSKA (reference sequence). CDR3 DNA: TGCAGTGCTAGTTGGGACAGGGGGAACGAGCAGTACTTC. This translates into CSASWDRGNEQYF.

This clonotype showed up many times. This chain links TRBV6-6 with TRBJ1-5; TRBD1 agrees at 10 bases. This CDR3 region has 14 residues. Germline V gives CDR1 MNHNY, CDR2 SVGAGI (reference sequence). The V segment lost 7 bases and the J segment 7 bases; nucleotides outside the gene matches: 7. The CDR3 nucleotides read TGTGCCAGCACTAGACAGGGGGCGAGCCAGCCCCAGCATTTT. It translates to CASTRQGASQPQHF.

At least ten counts were recorded for this clonotype. This chain uses TRBV5-8 with TRBJ1-6; D is ambiguous. The CDR3 length is 12 residues. CDR1 is SGHTS and CDR2 is YDEGEE in the germline V gene. V lost 4 bases, J lost 10 bases, and 9 bases lay in between. This CDR3 reads CASSQTNSPLHF. For the CDR3, the DNA is TGTGCCAGCAGCCAGACAAACTCACCCCTCCACTTT.

This rearrangement joins TRBV25-1 to TRBJ1-2; tentatively, D is TRBD1 (6 bases). V lost 5 bases, J lost 8 bases, and 21 bases lay in between. Per germline, CDR1 MGHDK and CDR2 SYGVNS. The CDR3 sequence is 15 residues long. DNA of the CDR3: TGTGCCAGCAGTTCCCCGGGACGGGGGGCGCGCGGCTACACCTTC. Translated, it gives CASSSPGRGARGYTF.

J is TRBJ2-7 and V is TRBV6-2 or TRBV6-3; D is unclear. Deletions cut 5 bases from V and 2 bases from J, with 16 bases between. Germline lookup yields CDR1 MNHEY and CDR2 SVGEGT. There are 15 residues in the CDR3. The CDR3 here is CASSNSNVWTYEQYF. As DNA, the CDR3 is TGTGCCAGCAGTAACAGCAACGTGTGGACCTACGAGCAGTACTTC.

The chain's CDR3 is CASSSDRVETSPLHF. The CDR3 DNA follows: TGTGCCAGCAGTTCAGACAGGGTTGAGACGTCACCCCTCCACTTT. The chain employs TRBV12-3 or TRBV12-4 and TRBJ1-6; TRBD1 matches at 7 bases. V was pared by 4 bases and J by 10 bases, with 10 bases of the junction left unmatched. The CDR3 has 15 residues.

As for this clonotype: This may stem from a read error, because a much larger clone lies one nucleotide away. The chain links TRBV15 to TRBJ2-6; 7 positions match TRBD1. The CDR3 is 15 amino acids. Per the germline V gene, CDR1 is LNHNV and CDR2 is YYDKDF (reference sequence). The CDR3 DNA is TGTGCCGCCAGGGACAGAACGTCTGGGGCCAACGTCCTGACTTTC. Residues: CAARDRTSGANVLTF.

In the case of this clonotype: The limits of the CDR3 on the DNA are not certain, so only TCRdb's listed CDR3 is given. Here the CDR3 reads CASSFYICSARPDSLRSGDEQYF. The chain combines TRBV9 with TRBJ2-7; the D call in the table, TRBD1, was not verified against the DNA. The CDR3 is 23 residues long, ends included. The V gene's germline CDR1 is SGDLS and CDR2 YYNGEE.